Given below is one T cell receptor (beta chain) in context. Germline V gene lookup returns CDR1 SGHVS and CDR2 FQNEAQ. V shed 5 bases, J shed 6 bases, and the junction held 12 bases outside the gene matches. CDR3 length: 16 residues. This record comes from a study of blood T cell repertoires in COVID-19. Background on the study: Italy, Spain and the United States were the sources of the convalescent and acute COVID-19 samples.

Source study methods: For nucleated cells, counts were estimated from reference gene primer amplification. Clones were read by immunoSEQ multiplex PCR, and TCRdb kept only the in-frame ones, dropping some. That table gives V, J and clone size, and the DNA gave D and trimming. The table has 100,000 to 150,000 clones, approximately 84% seen once; the top ten hold over 9%. The chain couples TRBV7-8 to TRBJ2-3; 9 bases fit TRBD2. The source of this sequence is an older woman with acute or convalescent COVID-19. Sequenced sample: peripheral blood. In DNA form, the CDR3 reads TGTGCCAGCAGCCTATCGTCGGCGGGGGGGTCGGATACGCAGTATTTT. It translates to CASSLSSAGGSDTQYF.